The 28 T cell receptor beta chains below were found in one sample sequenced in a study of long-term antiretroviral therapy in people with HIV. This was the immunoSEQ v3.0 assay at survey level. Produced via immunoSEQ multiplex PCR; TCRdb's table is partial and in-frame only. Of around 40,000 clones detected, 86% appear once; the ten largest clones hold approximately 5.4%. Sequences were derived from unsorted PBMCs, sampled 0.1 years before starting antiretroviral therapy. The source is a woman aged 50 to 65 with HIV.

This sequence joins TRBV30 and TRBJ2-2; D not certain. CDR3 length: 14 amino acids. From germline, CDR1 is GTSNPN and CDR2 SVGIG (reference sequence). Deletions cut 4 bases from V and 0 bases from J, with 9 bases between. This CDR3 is CAWTGHANTGELFF. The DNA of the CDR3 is TGTGCCTGGACCGGGCACGCGAACACCGGGGAGCTGTTTTTT. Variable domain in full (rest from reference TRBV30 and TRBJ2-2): SQTIHQWPATLVQPVGSPLSLECTVEGTSNPNLYWYRQAAGRGLQLLFYSVGIGQISSEVPQNLSASRPQDRQFILSSKKLLLSDSGFYLCAWTGHANTGELFFGEGSRLTVL.

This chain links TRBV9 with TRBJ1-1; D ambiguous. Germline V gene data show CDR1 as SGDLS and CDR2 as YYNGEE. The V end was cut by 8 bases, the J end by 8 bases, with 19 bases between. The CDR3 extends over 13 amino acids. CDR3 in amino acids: CASGKSVSEEAFF. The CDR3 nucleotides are TGTGCCAGTGGCAAGAGCGTATCCGAGGAAGCTTTCTTT. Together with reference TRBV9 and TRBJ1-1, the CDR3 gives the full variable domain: DSGVTQTPKHLITATGQRVTLRCSPRSGDLSVYWYQQSLDQGLQFLIQYYNGEERAKGNILERFSAQQFPDLHSELNLSSLELGDSALYFCASGKSVSEEAFFGQGTRLTVV.

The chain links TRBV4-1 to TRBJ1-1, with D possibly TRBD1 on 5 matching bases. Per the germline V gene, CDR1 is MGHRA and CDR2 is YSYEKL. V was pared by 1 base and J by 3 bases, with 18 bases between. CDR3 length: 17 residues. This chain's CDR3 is CASSQGWTPGGDTEAFF. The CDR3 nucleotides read TGCGCCAGCAGCCAAGGGTGGACTCCTGGGGGGGACACTGAAGCTTTCTTT.

The CDR3 protein is CASSGGTFNEQFF. CDR3 bases: TGTGCCAGCAGTGGTGGGACGTTCAATGAGCAGTTCTTC. The V call is TRBV6-1, the J call TRBJ2-1, with D possibly called TRBD1 or TRBD2 (5 bases each). CDR1 and CDR2 (germline): MNHNS, SASEGT. The CDR3 loop spans 13 amino acids. The germline V and J ends were trimmed by 4 bases and 6 bases, with 10 bases remaining between them.

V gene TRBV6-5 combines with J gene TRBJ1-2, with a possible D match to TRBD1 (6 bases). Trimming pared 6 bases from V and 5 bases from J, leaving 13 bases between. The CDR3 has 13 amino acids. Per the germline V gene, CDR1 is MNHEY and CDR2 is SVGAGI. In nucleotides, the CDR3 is TGTGCCAGCAGGCTCGGGGGGGCATATGGCTACACCTTC. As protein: CASRLGGAYGYTF.

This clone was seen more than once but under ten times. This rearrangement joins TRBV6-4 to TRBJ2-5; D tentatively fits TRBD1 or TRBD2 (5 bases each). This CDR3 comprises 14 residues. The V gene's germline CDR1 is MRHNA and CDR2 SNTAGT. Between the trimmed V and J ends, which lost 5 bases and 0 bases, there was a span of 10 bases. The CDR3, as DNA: TGTGCCAGCAGTCCCGGGACGGACCAAGAGACCCAGTACTTC. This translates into CASSPGTDQETQYF.

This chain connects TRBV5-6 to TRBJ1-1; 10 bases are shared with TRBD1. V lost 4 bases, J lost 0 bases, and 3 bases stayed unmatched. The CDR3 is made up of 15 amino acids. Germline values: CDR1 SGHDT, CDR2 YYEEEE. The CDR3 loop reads CASSPDRGMNTEAFF. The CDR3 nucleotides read TGTGCCAGCAGCCCGGACAGGGGGATGAACACTGAAGCTTTCTTT. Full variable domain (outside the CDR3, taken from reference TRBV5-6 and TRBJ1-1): DAGVTQSPTHLIKTRGQQVTLRCSPKSGHDTVSWYQQALGQGPQFIFQYYEEEERQRGNFPDRFSGHQFPNYSSELNVNALLLGDSALYLCASSPDRGMNTEAFFGQGTRLTVV.

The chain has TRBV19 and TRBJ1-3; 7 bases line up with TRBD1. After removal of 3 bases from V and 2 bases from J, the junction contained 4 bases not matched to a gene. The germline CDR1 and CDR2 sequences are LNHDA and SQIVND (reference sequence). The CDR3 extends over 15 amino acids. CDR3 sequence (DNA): TGTGCCAGTAGTATCTTAAGGGGGCCTGGAAACACCATATATTTT. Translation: CASSILRGPGNTIYF. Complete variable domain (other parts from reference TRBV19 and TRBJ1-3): DGGITQSPKYLFRKEGQNVTLSCEQNLNHDAMYWYRQDPGQGLRLIYYSQIVNDFQKGDIAEGYSVSREKKESFPLTVTSAQKNPTAFYLCASSILRGPGNTIYFGEGSWLTVV.

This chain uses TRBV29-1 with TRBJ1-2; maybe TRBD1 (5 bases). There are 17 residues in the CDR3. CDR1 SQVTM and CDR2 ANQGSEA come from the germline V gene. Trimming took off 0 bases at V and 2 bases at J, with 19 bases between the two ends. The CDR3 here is CSVEDWGKASGNYGYTF. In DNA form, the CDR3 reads TGCAGCGTTGAAGATTGGGGCAAGGCAAGTGGGAACTATGGCTACACCTTC.

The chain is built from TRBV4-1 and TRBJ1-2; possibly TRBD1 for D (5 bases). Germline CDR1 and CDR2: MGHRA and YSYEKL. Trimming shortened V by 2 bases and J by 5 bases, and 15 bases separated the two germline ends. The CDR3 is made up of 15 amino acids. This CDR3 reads CASSQPGLGGYGYTF. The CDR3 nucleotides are TGCGCCAGCAGCCAACCGGGACTCGGGGGGTATGGCTACACCTTC.

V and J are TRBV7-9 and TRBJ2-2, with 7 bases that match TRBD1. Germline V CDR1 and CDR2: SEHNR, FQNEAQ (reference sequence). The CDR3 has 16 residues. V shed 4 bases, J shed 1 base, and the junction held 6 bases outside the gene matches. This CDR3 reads CASSSRDRMNTGELFF. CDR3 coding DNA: TGTGCCAGCAGCTCGAGGGACAGAATGAACACCGGGGAGCTGTTTTTT.

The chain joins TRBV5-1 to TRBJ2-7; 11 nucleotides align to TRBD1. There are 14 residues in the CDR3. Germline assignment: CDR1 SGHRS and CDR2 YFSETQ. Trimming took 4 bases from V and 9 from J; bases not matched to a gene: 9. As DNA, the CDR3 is TGCGCCAGCAGCGTGGACAGGGGGCGCGGTGGGCAGTACTTC. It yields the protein CASSVDRGRGGQYF.

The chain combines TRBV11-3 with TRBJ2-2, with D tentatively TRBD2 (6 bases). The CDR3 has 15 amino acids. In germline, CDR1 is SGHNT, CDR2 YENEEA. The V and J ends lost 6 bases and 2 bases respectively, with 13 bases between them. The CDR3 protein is CASSPRRGNTGELFF. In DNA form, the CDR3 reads TGTGCCAGCAGTCCGCGGCGGGGAAACACCGGGGAGCTGTTTTTT.

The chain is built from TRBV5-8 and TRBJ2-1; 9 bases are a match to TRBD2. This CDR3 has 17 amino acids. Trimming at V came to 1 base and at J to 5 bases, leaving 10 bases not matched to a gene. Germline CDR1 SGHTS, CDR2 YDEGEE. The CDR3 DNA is TGTGCCAGCAGCTTGTTAGCGGGGGCCACGGTTAACAATGAGCAGTTCTTC. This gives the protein CASSLLAGATVNNEQFF.

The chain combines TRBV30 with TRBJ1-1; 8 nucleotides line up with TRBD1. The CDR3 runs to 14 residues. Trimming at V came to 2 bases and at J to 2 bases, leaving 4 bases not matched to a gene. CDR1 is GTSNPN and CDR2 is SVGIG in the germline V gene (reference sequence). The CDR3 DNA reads TGTGCCTGGAGTCTTGGGACAGGCAACACTGAAGCTTTCTTT. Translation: CAWSLGTGNTEAFF.

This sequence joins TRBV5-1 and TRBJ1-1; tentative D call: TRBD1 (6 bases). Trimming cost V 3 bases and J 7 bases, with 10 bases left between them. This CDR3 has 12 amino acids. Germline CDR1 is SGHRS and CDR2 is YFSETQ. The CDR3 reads CASSYGQSEAFF. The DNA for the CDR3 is TGCGCCAGCAGCTATGGACAGAGTGAAGCTTTCTTT.

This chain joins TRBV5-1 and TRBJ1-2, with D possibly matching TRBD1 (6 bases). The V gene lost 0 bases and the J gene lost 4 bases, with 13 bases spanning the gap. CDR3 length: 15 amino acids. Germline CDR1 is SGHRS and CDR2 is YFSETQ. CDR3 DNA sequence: TGCGCCAGCAGCTTGGCCGGGGGCGCCGGCTATGGCTACACCTTC. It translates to CASSLAGGAGYGYTF.

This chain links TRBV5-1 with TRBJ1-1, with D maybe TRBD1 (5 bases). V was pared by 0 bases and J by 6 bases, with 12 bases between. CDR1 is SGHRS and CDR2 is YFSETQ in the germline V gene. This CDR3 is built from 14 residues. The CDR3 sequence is CASSLGGEGSEAFF. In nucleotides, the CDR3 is TGCGCCAGCAGCTTGGGGGGGGAGGGATCTGAAGCTTTCTTT.

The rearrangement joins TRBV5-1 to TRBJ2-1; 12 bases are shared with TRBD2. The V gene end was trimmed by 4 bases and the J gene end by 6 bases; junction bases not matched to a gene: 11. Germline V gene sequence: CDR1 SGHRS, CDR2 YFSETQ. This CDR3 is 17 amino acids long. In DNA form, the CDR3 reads TGCGCCAGCAGCAGCGCAACTAGCGGGGGGTCGGGCAATGAGCAGTTCTTC. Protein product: CASSSATSGGSGNEQFF.

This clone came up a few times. The CDR3 bases are TGTGCCAGCAGCTTGGAACGGGATAACTATGGCTACACCTTC. Protein: CASSLERDNYGYTF. The rearrangement uses TRBV5-4 and TRBJ1-2, with unresolved D. The CDR3 totals 14 residues. With 0 bases removed from V and 1 base from J, the gap between germline ends came to 7 bases. CDR1 is SGHNT, CDR2 YYREEE, per germline (reference sequence). Full variable domain (remainder filled in from reference TRBV5-4 and TRBJ1-2): ETGVTQSPTHLIKTRGQQVTLRCSSQSGHNTVSWYQQALGQGPQFIFQYYREEENGRGNFPPRFSGLQFPNYSSELNVNALELDDSALYLCASSLERDNYGYTFGSGTRLTVV.

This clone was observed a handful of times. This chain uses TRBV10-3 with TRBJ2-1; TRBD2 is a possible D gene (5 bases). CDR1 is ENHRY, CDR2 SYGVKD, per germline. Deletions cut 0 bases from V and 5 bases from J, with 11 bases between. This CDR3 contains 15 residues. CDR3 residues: CAISESTTRHNEQFF. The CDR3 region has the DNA TGTGCCATCAGTGAGTCGACTACCCGTCACAATGAGCAGTTCTTC.

The CDR3 DNA reads as TGTGCCAGTAGTTACACCGCCGGGGACAGGGGCTTCTATGGCTACACCTTC. Its translation: CASSYTAGDRGFYGYTF. The gene calls are TRBV19 and TRBJ1-2, with 10 bases aligning to TRBD1. CDR3 size: 17 residues. The ends lost 5 bases at V and 4 bases at J; junction bases unmatched: 13. Germline V gene lookup returns CDR1 LNHDA and CDR2 SQIVND (reference sequence).

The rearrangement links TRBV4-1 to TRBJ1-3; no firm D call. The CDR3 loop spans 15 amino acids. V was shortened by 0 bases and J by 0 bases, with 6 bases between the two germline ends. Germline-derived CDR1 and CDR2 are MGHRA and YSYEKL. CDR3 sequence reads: CASSQDGYSGNTIYF. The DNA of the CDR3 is TGCGCCAGCAGCCAAGATGGATACTCTGGAAACACCATATATTTT.

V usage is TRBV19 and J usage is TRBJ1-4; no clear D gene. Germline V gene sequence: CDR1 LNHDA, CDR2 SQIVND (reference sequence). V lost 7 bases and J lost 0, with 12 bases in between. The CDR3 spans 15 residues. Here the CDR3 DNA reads TGTGCCAGTAACCCCGGGCAGTCAACTAATGAAAAACTGTTTTTT. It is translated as CASNPGQSTNEKLFF.

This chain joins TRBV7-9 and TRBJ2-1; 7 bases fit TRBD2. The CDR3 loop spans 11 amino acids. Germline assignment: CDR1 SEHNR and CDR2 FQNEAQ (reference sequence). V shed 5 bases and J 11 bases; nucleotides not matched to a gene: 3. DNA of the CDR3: TGTGCCAGCAGCCCGGGACTACAGCAGTTCTTC. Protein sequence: CASSPGLQQFF.

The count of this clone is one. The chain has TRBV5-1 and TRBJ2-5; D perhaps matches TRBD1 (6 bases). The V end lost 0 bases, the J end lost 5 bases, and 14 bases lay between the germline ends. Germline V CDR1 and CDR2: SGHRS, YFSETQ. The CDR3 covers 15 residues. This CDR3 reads CASSLGTEARETQYF. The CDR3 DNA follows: TGCGCCAGCAGCTTGGGGACAGAAGCACGGGAGACCCAGTACTTC.

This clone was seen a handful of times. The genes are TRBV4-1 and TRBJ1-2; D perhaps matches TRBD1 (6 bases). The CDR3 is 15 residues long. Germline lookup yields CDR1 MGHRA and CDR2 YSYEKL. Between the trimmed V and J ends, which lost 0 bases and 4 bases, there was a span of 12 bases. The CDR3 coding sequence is TGCGCCAGCAGCCAAGAGAATACAGGGCTCTATGGCTACACCTTC. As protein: CASSQENTGLYGYTF.

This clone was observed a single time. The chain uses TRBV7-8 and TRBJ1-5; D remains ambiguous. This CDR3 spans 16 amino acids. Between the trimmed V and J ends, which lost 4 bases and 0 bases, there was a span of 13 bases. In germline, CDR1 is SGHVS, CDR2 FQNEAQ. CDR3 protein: CASSSRTGYSNQPQHF. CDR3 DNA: TGTGCCAGCAGCTCCCGGACGGGTTATAGCAATCAGCCCCAGCATTTT.